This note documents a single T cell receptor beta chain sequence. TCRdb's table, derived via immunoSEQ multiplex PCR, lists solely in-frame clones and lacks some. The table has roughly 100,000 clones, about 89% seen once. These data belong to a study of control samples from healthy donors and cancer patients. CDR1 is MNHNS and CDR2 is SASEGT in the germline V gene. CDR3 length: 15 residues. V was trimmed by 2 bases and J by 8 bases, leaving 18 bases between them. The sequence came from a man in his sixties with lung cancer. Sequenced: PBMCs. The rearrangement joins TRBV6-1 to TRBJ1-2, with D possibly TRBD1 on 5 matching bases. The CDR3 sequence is CASSEQGRVWGGYTF. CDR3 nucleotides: TGTGCCAGCAGTGAACAGGGAAGGGTCTGGGGGGGCTACACCTTC.